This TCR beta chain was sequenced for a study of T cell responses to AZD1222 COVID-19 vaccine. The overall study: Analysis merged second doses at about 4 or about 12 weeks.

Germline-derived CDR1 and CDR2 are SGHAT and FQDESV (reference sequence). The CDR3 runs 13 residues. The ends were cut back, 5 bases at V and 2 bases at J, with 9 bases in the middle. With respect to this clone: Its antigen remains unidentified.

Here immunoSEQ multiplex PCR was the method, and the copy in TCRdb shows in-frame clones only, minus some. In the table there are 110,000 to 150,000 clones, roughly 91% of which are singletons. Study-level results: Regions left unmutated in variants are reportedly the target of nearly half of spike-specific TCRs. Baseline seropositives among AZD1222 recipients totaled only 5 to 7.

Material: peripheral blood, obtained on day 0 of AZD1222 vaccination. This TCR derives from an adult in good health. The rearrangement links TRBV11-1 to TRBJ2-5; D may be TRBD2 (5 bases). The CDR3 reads CASSRGQQETQYF. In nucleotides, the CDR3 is TGTGCCAGCAGCCGGGGTCAGCAAGAGACCCAGTACTTC.